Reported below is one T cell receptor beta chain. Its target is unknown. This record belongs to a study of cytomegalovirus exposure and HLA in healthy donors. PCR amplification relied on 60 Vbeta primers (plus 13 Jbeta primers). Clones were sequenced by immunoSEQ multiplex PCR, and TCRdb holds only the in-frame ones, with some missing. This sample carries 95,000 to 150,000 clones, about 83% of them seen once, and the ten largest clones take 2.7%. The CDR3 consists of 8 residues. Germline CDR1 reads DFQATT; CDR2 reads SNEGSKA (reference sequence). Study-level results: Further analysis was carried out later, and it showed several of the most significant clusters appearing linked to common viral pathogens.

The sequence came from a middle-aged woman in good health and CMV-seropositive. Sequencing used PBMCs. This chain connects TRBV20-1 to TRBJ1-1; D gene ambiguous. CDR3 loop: CNLAGAFF. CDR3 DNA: TGCAACCTGGCGGGAGCTTTCTTT.